This T cell receptor beta chain came from a study of T cells in Graves' hyperthyroidism and ophthalmopathy. The ends were cut back, 4 bases at V and 3 bases at J, with 10 bases in the middle. The germline gives CDR1 SNHLY, CDR2 FYNNEI. The CDR3 is 15 amino acids. Amplification targeted TCR beta CDR3 regions from RNA transcripts. An initial round of RT-PCR targeting the TCR CDR3 relied on the HTBI primer set. TCRdb itself ran the multiplex PCR reads through MiXCR, one entry per CDR3 protein. This sample has under 400,000 distinct CDR3 sequences, with around 17% found just once. The receptor was isolated from a man aged 30-40 years with Graves' hyperthyroidism. The sequenced sample consisted of blood. V is TRBV2 and J is TRBJ2-6, with D possibly TRBD1 on 6 matching bases. The CDR3 DNA reads TGTGCCAGCAGTGGTGCCAGGGGTGGGGCCAACGTCCTGACTTTC. Its translation is CASSGARGGANVLTF. Using reference TRBV2 and TRBJ2-6 for the parts outside the CDR3, the full variable domain is EPEVTQTPSHQVTQMGQEVILRCVPISNHLYFYWYRQILGQKVEFLVSFYNNEISEKSEIFDDQFSVERPDGSNFTLKIRSTKLEDSAMYFCASSGARGGANVLTFGAGSRLTVL.